Listed below are T cell receptor beta chains from one sample, sequenced in a study of shared clonotypes between healthy human individuals. The method was immunoSEQ multiplex PCR; TCRdb's version includes in-frame clones alone and lacks a portion of them. The repertoire includes 1 million to 1.3 million clones, roughly 74% of them detected once, and 0.61% sits in the top ten. The sample taken for sequencing was memory CD4+ T cells from PBMCs. The receptors here all came from a man aged 18 to 35 in good health. Some clones in this sample may be carry-over from other donors' samples. CDR3s include the opening cysteine and the closing phenylalanine or tryptophan. D genes are given only for firm matches. Only some rows state a clone size, as once, few, many or a class for expanded clones.

>.|TRBJ2-5|.|TRBV9
CASSIRDFQETQYF
TGTGCCAGCAGCATCCGGGACTTCCAAGAGACCCAGTACTTC
>.|TRBJ2-6|.|TRBV10-3
CATSSGSSGANVLTF
TGTGCCACCTCGAGCGGCAGCTCTGGGGCCAACGTCCTGACTTTC
>TRBD2|TRBJ2-7|.|TRBV25-1
CASSDYLGLAGVYEQYF
TGTGCCAGCAGTGACTATCTTGGACTAGCGGGAGTCTACGAGCAGTACTTC
>.|TRBJ2-7|few|TRBV30
CAWGPYTGHEQYF
TGTGCCTGGGGTCCGTATACGGGCCACGAGCAGTACTTC
>.|TRBJ1-2|.|TRBV30
CAWSFPPSNYGYTF
TGTGCCTGGAGTTTTCCACCTTCAAACTATGGCTACACCTTC
>TRBD2|TRBJ2-1|few|TRBV9
CASSPSPLAVYNEQFF
TGTGCCAGCAGCCCTAGCCCCCTAGCGGTATACAATGAGCAGTTCTTC
>.|TRBJ1-1|.|TRBV5-1
CASTGQVNTEAFF
TGCGCCAGCACCGGCCAAGTGAACACTGAAGCTTTCTTT
>.|TRBJ1-1|.|TRBV28
CASSPEGRGQNTEAFF
TGTGCCAGCAGCCCGGAAGGCAGGGGTCAGAACACTGAAGCTTTCTTT
>.|TRBJ2-2|.|TRBV6-5
CASSTEAGELFF
TGTGCCAGCAGCACCGAGGCCGGGGAGCTGTTTTTT
>.|TRBJ2-7|.|TRBV5-5
CASSFVGPITYEQYF
TGTGCCAGCAGCTTTGTGGGTCCGATAACCTACGAGCAGTACTTC
>.|TRBJ2-1|.|TRBV9
CASTRTTSGNEQFF
TGTGCCAGCACCAGGACCACCTCTGGCAATGAGCAGTTCTTC
>.|TRBJ1-2|.|TRBV29-1
CSVSGGRGYTF
TGCAGCGTTTCGGGGGGCCGTGGCTACACCTTC
>.|TRBJ1-4|few|TRBV5-1
CASSLATGREKLFF
TGCGCCAGCAGCTTGGCGACGGGGAGAGAAAAACTGTTTTTT
>.|TRBJ2-7|.|TRBV28
CASSGATRGGYEQYF
TGTGCCAGCAGTGGGGCCACACGAGGAGGATACGAGCAGTACTTC
>TRBD2|TRBJ2-1|.|TRBV7-9
CASSLLAGLNNEQFF
TGTGCCAGCAGCTTACTAGCGGGCTTAAACAATGAGCAGTTCTTC
>.|TRBJ1-2|.|TRBV5-1
CASSPGTSNYGYTF
TGCGCCAGCAGCCCAGGGACATCCAACTATGGCTACACCTTC
>TRBD1|TRBJ2-5|few|TRBV7-9
CASSPRDRSSQETQYF
TGTGCCAGCAGCCCCCGGGACAGGTCTTCCCAAGAGACCCAGTACTTC
>.|TRBJ2-7|.|TRBV6-1
CASGTALSPEQYF
TGTGCCAGTGGGACCGCCCTTTCTCCCGAGCAGTACTTC
>.|TRBJ2-5|.|TRBV5-1
CASSLDTQETQYF
TGCGCCAGCAGCTTGGACACCCAAGAGACCCAGTACTTC
>TRBD2|TRBJ2-7|.|TRBV28
CASSSLTSGSYEQYF
TGTGCCAGCAGTTCTTTGACTAGCGGGAGCTACGAGCAGTACTTC
>.|TRBJ2-7|.|TRBV10-3
CAIRDMTYEQYF
TGTGCCATCCGCGACATGACCTACGAGCAGTACTTC
>TRBD2|TRBJ2-7|.|TRBV4-1
CASSQGREVSYEQYF
TGCGCCAGCAGCCAAGGGCGGGAGGTCTCCTACGAGCAGTACTTC
>.|TRBJ2-7|.|TRBV10-3
CAISESNSGEGKQYF
TGTGCCATCAGTGAGTCGAACTCGGGGGAAGGGAAGCAGTACTTC
>TRBD1|TRBJ1-5|once|TRBV6-6
CASSPQQGAGHQPQHF
TGTGCCAGCAGTCCACAACAGGGGGCAGGCCATCAGCCCCAGCATTTT
>.|TRBJ1-1|.|TRBV7-3
CASSPNGQNTEAFF
TGTGCCAGCAGCCCAAACGGACAGAACACTGAAGCTTTCTTT
>.|TRBJ1-6|.|TRBV5-1
CASSLWALGAPSSPLHF
TGCGCCAGCAGCTTGTGGGCTCTCGGGGCCCCCTCTTCACCCCTCCACTTT
>TRBD1|TRBJ2-7|.|TRBV5-6
CASSRGQGAAYEQYF
TGTGCCAGCAGTCGAGGACAGGGGGCGGCGTACGAGCAGTACTTC
>TRBD1|TRBJ1-5|.|TRBV19
CASSRTGAAIQPQHF
TGTGCCAGTAGTCGGACAGGGGCGGCTATTCAGCCCCAGCATTTT
>.|TRBJ1-1|.|TRBV28
CASSFPFEGNTEAFF
TGTGCCAGCAGTTTTCCGTTTGAGGGGAACACTGAAGCTTTCTTT
>.|TRBJ2-3|.|TRBV18
CASSPDRRGTQYF
TGTGCCAGCTCACCCGACCGCCGGGGTACGCAGTATTTT
>.|TRBJ2-1|.|TRBV7-2
CASSLYGGEQFF
TGTGCCAGCAGCTTGTACGGAGGCGAGCAGTTCTTC
>.|TRBJ2-3|.|TRBV18
CASSPSRPQRTDTQYF
TGTGCCAGCTCACCTTCCCGGCCGCAGCGCACAGATACGCAGTATTTT
>TRBD2|TRBJ2-7|.|TRBV5-4
CASSTGGLAGEEREQYF
TGTGCCAGCAGCACCGGGGGCCTAGCGGGAGAAGAACGCGAGCAGTACTTC
>.|TRBJ1-3|.|TRBV18
CASSPKEALSGNTIYF
TGTGCCAGCTCACCAAAGGAAGCCCTCTCTGGAAACACCATATATTTT
>TRBD2|TRBJ2-7|.|TRBV7-3
CASSSASGRGEQYF
TGTGCCAGCAGTTCCGCTAGCGGGAGGGGCGAGCAGTACTTC
>.|TRBJ1-1|.|TRBV10-3
CAISGLGGRAEAFF
TGTGCCATCAGTGGCCTGGGTGGGCGGGCTGAAGCTTTCTTT
>.|TRBJ2-1|.|TRBV6-1
CASSVAGWSAEQFF
TGTGCCAGCAGTGTGGCAGGGTGGTCGGCTGAGCAGTTCTTC
>.|TRBJ1-1|few|TRBV6-5
CASSKNRDLNTEAFF
TGTGCCAGCAGTAAAAACAGGGACCTGAACACTGAAGCTTTCTTT
>.|TRBJ2-6|.|TRBV19
CASSVISGANVLTF
TGTGCCAGTAGTGTGATCTCTGGGGCCAACGTCCTGACTTTC
>TRBD2|TRBJ2-1|.|TRBV5-6
CASSLGLAGVLLGQFF
TGTGCCAGCAGCTTGGGACTAGCGGGAGTTTTGTTAGGGCAGTTCTTC
>.|TRBJ1-3|.|TRBV10-2
CASRNGISGNTIYF
TGCGCCAGCAGAAACGGGATCTCTGGAAACACCATATATTTT
>.|TRBJ1-1|.|TRBV7-9
CASSLFGRDTEAFF
TGTGCCAGCAGCTTATTTGGGAGGGACACTGAAGCTTTCTTT
>.|TRBJ1-6|.|TRBV5-1
CASSVDPRQGPLHF
TGCGCCAGCAGCGTCGACCCACGTCAGGGACCCCTCCACTTT
>.|TRBJ1-1|.|TRBV7-9
CASSLTATSNTEAFF
TGTGCCAGCAGCTTAACAGCAACCTCAAACACTGAAGCTTTCTTT
>.|TRBJ1-5|.|TRBV2
CASSGRASPGNQPQHF
TGTGCCAGCAGTGGGAGGGCCTCCCCTGGGAATCAGCCCCAGCATTTT
>TRBD2|TRBJ2-7|.|TRBV28
CASSLTGTSGSYEQYF
TGTGCCAGCAGTTTGACCGGGACTAGCGGGAGCTACGAGCAGTACTTC
>.|TRBJ2-2|.|TRBV6-1
CASSVVGAGTGELFF
TGTGCCAGCAGCGTTGTGGGCGCGGGCACCGGGGAGCTGTTTTTT
>.|TRBJ2-7|.|TRBV2
CASSRDGSYEQYF
TGTGCCAGCAGTCGAGACGGATCCTACGAGCAGTACTTC
>.|TRBJ2-5|many|TRBV1
CTSSKGGEAWETQYF
TGCACCAGCAGCAAGGGGGGAGAAGCATGGGAGACCCAGTACTTC
>TRBD2|TRBJ2-5|.|TRBV6-1
CASSTGPSGQETQYF
TGTGCCAGCAGTACCGGGCCTAGCGGACAAGAGACCCAGTACTTC
>.|TRBJ2-3|.|TRBV11-2
CASSLATGMGTQYF
TGTGCCAGCAGCTTAGCGACGGGTATGGGCACGCAGTATTTT
>TRBD2|TRBJ2-2|.|TRBV5-1
CASRPRPGRADTGELFF
TGCGCCAGCAGACCGAGGCCCGGGAGGGCTGACACCGGGGAGCTGTTTTTT
>.|TRBJ2-3|.|TRBV7-3
CASSLLAGSTDTQYF
TGTGCCAGCAGCTTATTAGCAGGGAGCACAGATACGCAGTATTTT
>.|TRBJ1-3|.|TRBV5-6
CASSLRQDRSGNTIYF
TGTGCCAGCAGCTTAAGACAGGATCGCTCTGGAAACACCATATATTTT
>.|TRBJ2-5|.|TRBV20-1
CSAGPQETQYF
TGCAGTGCTGGCCCCCAAGAGACCCAGTACTTC
>TRBD2|TRBJ2-1|.|TRBV6-6
CASMTSGENNEQFF
TGTGCCAGCATGACTAGCGGGGAGAACAATGAGCAGTTCTTC
>.|TRBJ1-5|.|TRBV2
CASSEMGPGGHQPQHF
TGTGCCAGCAGTGAAATGGGACCAGGAGGCCATCAGCCCCAGCATTTT